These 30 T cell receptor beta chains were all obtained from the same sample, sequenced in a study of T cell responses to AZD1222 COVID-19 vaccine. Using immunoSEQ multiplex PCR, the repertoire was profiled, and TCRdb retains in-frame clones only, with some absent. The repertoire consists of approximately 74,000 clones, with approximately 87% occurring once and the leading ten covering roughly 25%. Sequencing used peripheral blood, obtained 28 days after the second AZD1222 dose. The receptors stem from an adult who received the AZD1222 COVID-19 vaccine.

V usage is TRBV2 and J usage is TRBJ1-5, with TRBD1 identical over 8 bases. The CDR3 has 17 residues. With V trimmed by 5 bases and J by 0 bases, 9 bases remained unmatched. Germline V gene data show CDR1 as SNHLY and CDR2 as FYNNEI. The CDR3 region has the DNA TGTGCCAGCAGTTTATATGAGACAGGGGCTAGCAATCAGCCCCAGCATTTT. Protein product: CASSLYETGASNQPQHF.

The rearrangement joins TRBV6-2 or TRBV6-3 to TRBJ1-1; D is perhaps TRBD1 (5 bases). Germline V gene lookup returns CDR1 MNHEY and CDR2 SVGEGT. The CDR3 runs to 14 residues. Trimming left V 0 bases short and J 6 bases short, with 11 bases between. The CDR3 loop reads CASSYSGRDAEAFF. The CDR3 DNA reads TGTGCCAGCAGTTACTCGGGCAGGGATGCTGAAGCTTTCTTT.

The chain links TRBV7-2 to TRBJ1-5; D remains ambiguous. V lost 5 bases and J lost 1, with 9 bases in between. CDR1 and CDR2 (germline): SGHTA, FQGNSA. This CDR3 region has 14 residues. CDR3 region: CASSTEPSNQPQHF. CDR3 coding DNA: TGTGCCAGCAGCACAGAACCAAGCAATCAGCCCCAGCATTTT.

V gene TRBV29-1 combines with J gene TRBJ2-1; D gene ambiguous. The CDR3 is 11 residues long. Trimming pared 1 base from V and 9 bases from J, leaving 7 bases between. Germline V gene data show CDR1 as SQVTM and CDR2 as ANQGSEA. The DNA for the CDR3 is TGCAGCGTTGAAGCATGGAGTGAGCAGTTCTTC. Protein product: CSVEAWSEQFF.

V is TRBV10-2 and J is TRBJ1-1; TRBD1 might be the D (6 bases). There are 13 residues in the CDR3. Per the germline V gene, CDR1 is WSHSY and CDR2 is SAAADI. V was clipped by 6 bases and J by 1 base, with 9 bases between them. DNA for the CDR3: TGCGCCAGCAGGTCGGGACAGAACACTGAAGCTTTCTTT. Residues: CASRSGQNTEAFF.

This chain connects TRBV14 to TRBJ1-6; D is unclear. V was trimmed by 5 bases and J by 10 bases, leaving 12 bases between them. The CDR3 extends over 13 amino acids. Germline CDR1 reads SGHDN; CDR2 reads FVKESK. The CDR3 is CASSSGPGSPLHF. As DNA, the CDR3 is TGTGCCAGCAGCTCAGGTCCGGGATCACCCCTCCACTTT.

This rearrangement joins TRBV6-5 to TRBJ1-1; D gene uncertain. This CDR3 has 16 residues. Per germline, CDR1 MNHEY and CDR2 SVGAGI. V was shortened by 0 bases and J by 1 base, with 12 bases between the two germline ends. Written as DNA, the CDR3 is TGTGCCAGCAGTTACTCACGGTCTCGACAGAACACTGAAGCTTTCTTT. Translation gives CASSYSRSRQNTEAFF.

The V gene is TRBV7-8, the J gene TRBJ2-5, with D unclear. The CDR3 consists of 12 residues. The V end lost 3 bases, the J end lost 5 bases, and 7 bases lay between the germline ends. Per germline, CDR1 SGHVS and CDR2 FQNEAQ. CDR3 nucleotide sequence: TGTGCCAGCAGCTTCGGTGAGGAGACCCAGTACTTC. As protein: CASSFGEETQYF.

CDR3: CASSLGRASGNTIYF. Written as DNA, the CDR3 is TGTGCCAGCAGCTTGGGCAGGGCGTCTGGAAACACCATATATTTT. The rearrangement links TRBV11-3 to TRBJ1-3, with D possibly matching TRBD1 (5 bases). Germline loops: CDR1 SGHNT, CDR2 YENEEA. CDR3 length: 15 amino acids. V was cut by 3 bases and J by 1 base, with 10 bases left in between.

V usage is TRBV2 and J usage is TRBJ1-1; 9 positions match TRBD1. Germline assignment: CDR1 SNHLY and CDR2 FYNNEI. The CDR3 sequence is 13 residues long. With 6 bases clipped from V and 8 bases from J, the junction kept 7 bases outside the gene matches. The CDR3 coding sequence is TGTGCCAGCAGGGGGGACAGGGATCTCGAAGCTTTCTTT. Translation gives CASRGDRDLEAFF.

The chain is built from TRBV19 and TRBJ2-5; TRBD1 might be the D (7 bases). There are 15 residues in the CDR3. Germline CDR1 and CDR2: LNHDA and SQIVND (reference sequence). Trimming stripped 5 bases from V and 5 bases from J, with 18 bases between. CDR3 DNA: TGTGCCAGTAGTGCGGGGACAGTCAGGGAGGAGACCCAGTACTTC. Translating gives CASSAGTVREETQYF.

In DNA, the CDR3 is TGTGCCAGCAGCCGCGGACTGTATCTCGGGGAGCTGTTTTTT. It specifies CASSRGLYLGELFF. The chain recombines TRBV7-2 with TRBJ2-2, with a possible D match to TRBD2 (5 bases). V dropped 5 bases and J dropped 7 bases, with 14 bases sitting between them. The CDR3 consists of 14 residues. Looked up from germline, CDR1 is SGHTA and CDR2 is FQGNSA.

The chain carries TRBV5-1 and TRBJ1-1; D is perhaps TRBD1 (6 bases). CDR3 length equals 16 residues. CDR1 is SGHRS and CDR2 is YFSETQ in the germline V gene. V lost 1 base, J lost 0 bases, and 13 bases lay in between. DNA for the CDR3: TGCGCCAGCAGCTTGTTGGGGGGCCGCCTGAACACTGAAGCTTTCTTT. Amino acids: CASSLLGGRLNTEAFF.

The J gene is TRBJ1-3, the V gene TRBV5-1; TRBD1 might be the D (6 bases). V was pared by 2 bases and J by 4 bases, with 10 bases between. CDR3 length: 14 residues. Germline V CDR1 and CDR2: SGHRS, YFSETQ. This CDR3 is CASSLGTIGNTIYF. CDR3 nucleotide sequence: TGCGCCAGCAGCTTAGGGACAATAGGAAACACCATATATTTT.

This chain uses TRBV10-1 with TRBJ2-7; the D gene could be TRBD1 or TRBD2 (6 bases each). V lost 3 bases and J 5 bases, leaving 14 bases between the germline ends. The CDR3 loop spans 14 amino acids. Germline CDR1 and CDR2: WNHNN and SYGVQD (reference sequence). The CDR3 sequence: CASSDAGGQDEQYF. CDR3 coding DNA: TGCGCCAGCAGTGACGCCGGGGGCCAGGACGAGCAGTACTTC.

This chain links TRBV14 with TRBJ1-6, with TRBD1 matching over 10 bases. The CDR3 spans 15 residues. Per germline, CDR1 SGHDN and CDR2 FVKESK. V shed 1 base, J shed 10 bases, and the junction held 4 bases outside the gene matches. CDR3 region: CASSQGTGGSSPLHF. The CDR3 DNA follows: TGTGCCAGCAGCCAAGGGACAGGGGGTAGCTCACCCCTCCACTTT.

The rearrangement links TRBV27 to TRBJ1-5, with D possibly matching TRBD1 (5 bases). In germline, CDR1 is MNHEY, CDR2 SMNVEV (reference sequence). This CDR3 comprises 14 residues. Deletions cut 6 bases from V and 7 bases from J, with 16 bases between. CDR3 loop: CASSPGQGGQPQHF. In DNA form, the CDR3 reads TGTGCCAGCAGCCCGGGGCAGGGTGGACAGCCCCAGCATTTT.

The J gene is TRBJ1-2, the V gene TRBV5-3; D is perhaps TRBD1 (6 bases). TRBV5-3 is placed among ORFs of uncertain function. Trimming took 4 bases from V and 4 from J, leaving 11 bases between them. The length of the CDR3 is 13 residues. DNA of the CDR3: TGTGCCAGAAGCAGCGACAGGACCTATGGCTACACCTTC. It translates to CARSSDRTYGYTF.

CDR3 in DNA: TGTGCCAGCAGCCTAACCGGGACTAGCGGGAGGTCGGGCACCGGGGAGCTGTTTTTT. It specifies CASSLTGTSGRSGTGELFF. V gene TRBV4-2 combines with J gene TRBJ2-2; the match to TRBD2 covers 15 bases. In germline, CDR1 is LGHNA, CDR2 YNFKEQ. V lost 4 bases and J lost 4; bases outside the gene matches: 10. The CDR3 sequence is 19 residues long.

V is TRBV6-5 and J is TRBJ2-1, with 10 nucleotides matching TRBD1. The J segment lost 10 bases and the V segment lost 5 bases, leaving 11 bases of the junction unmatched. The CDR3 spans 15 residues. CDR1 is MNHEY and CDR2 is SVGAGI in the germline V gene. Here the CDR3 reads CASSQWDRGIGEQFF. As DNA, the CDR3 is TGTGCCAGCAGTCAGTGGGACAGGGGAATCGGAGAGCAGTTCTTC.

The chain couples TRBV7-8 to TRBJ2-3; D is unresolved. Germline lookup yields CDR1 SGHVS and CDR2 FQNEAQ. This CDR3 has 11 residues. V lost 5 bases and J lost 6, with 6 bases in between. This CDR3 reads CASSPLDTQYF. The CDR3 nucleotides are TGTGCCAGCAGCCCCCTGGATACGCAGTATTTT. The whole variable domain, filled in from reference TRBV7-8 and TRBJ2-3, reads GAGVSQSPRYKVAKRGQDVALRCDPISGHVSLFWYQQALGQGPEFLTYFQNEAQLDKSGLPSDRFFAERPEGSVSTLKIQRTQQEDSAVYLCASSPLDTQYFGPGTRLTVL.

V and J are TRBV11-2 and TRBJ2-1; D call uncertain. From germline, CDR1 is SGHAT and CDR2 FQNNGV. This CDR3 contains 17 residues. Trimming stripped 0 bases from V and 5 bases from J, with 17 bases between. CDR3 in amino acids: CASSLDPVSRRHNEQFF. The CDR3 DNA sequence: TGTGCCAGCAGCTTAGATCCGGTTAGTCGGCGTCACAATGAGCAGTTCTTC.

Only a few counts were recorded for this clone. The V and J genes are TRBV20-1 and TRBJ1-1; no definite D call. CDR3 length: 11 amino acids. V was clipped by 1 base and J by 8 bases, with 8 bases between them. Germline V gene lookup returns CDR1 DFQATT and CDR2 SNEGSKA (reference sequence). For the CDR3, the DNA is TGCAGTGCTAGAGGGGCGACCGAAGCTTTCTTT. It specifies CSARGATEAFF.

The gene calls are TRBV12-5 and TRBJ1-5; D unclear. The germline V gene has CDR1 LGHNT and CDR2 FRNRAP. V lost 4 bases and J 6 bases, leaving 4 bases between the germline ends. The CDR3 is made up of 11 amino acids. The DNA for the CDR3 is TGTGCTAGTGGTTCAGGTCAGCCCCAGCATTTT. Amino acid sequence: CASGSGQPQHF.

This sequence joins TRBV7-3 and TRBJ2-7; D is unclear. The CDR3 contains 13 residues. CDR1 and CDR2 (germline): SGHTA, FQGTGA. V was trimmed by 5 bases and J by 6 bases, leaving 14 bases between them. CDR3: CASSQIALSEQYF. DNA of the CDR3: TGTGCCAGCAGCCAGATTGCCCTAAGCGAGCAGTACTTC. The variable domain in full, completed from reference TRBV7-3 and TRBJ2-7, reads GAGVSQTPSNKVTEKGKYVELRCDPISGHTALYWYRQSLGQGPEFLIYFQGTGAADDSGLPNDRFFAVRPEGSVSTLKIQRTERGDSAVYLCASSQIALSEQYFGPGTRLTVT.

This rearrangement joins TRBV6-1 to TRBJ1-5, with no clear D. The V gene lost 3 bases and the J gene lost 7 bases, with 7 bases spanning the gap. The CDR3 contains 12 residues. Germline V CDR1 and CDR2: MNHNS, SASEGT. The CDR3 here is CASSENPQPQHF. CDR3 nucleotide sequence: TGTGCCAGCAGTGAGAACCCCCAGCCCCAGCATTTT.

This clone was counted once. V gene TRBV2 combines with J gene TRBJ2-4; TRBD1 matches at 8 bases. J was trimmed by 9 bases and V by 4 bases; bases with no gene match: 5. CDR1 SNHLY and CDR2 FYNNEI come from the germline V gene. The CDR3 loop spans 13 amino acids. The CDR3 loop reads CASSAGGKGIQYF. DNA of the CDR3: TGTGCCAGCAGTGCAGGGGGCAAGGGCATTCAGTACTTC.

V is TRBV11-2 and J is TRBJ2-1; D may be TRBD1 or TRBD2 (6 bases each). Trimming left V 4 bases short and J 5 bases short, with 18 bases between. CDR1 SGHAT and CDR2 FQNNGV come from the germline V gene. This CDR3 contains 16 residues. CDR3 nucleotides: TGTGCCAGCAGCTCCATTTCGGGGGCAGACCACAATGAGCAGTTCTTC. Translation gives CASSSISGADHNEQFF.

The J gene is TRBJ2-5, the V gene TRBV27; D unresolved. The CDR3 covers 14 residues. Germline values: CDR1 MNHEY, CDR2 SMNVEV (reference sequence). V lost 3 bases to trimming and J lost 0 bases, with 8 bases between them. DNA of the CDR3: TGTGCCAGCAGTTTGGGTCTTTACCAAGAGACCCAGTACTTC. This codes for CASSLGLYQETQYF.

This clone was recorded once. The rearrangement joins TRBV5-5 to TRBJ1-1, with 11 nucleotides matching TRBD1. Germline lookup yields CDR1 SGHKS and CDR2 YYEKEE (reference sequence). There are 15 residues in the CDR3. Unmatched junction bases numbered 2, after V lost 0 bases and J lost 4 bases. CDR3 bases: TGTGCCAGCAGCTTGGGGGACAGGGGGAGCACTGAAGCTTTCTTT. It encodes CASSLGDRGSTEAFF.